This T cell receptor (beta chain) derives from a study of T cell repertoires in cytomegalovirus infection. Background on the study: Used in the study were CMV epitopes, some recently identified and HLA-C-restricted, others well-studied and HLA-B-restricted. It was the public TCR beta signatures that indicated both CMV infection and matching HLA type.

Concerning this clonotype: Its specificity is unknown.

MiXCR, applied by TCRdb to the reads, yields one record per CDR3 protein. The sample yields around 95,000 distinct CDR3 sequences, 29% seen once. Material: CD8+ T cells from cultured PBMCs, obtained from culture after CMV antigen stimulation. This TCR was sampled from a human donor in good health (CMV status not recorded). Some clones in this sample may be carry-over from other donors' samples.

CDR3 DNA sequence: TGTGCCAGCAGGGGGACCCTCCGGGGCAATCAGCCCCAGCATTTT. This sequence encodes CASRGTLRGNQPQHF. The chain has TRBV2 and TRBJ1-5, with TRBD1 as a possible D gene (5 bases). V was trimmed by 6 bases and J by 2 bases, leaving 14 bases between them. Germline CDR1 reads SNHLY; CDR2 reads FYNNEI. The CDR3 has 15 residues.